This TCR beta chain was captured in a study of cytomegalovirus exposure and HLA in healthy donors. The PCR contained 60 Vbeta and 13 Jbeta primers. Assay: immunoSEQ multiplex PCR; the TCRdb copy retains only in-frame clones and omits some. This sample carries about 96,000 clones, around 79% of them seen once, and the ten largest clones take 2.5% to 3%. At collection, donors were nominally healthy, but unrecorded immune exposures were probable. Of note for this clone: The antigen remains unidentified.

The CDR3 runs to 17 residues. Trimming pared 4 bases from V and 3 bases from J, leaving 22 bases between. Germline CDR1 is SGHAT and CDR2 is FQNNGV. Overall study results and limits: Differences between HLA loci emerged in a later analysis of TCR association rates, with DRB1 most and HLA-C fewest. Common viral pathogens (according to a later analysis) appeared linked to several of the most significant clusters.

The J gene is TRBJ2-7, the V gene TRBV11-2; the D is unclear. The material sequenced was PBMCs. The sequence was obtained from a female donor in good health and CMV-seropositive. The CDR3 bases are TGTGCCAGCAGCTCACCCTTCCTTGGGCTGGTAGGCTACGAGCAGTACTTC. Its translation is CASSSPFLGLVGYEQYF.